This T cell receptor beta chain was documented in a study of blood T cells in healthy people across ages. Study-wide results and limits: Diversity of TCR beta correlated strongly with naive T cell percentage.

Germline trimming cut 5 bases from V and 3 bases from J; bases unmatched to any gene: 5. CDR1 and CDR2 from the germline V gene are SGHTA and FQGNSA. The length of the CDR3 is 15 residues. Using a J-beta primer mix together with a sample-barcoded 5' primer, a second PCR was run for about 7 to 12 cycles. TCRdb ran MiXCR on the 5' RACE reads and lists one entry per CDR3 protein. The profile shows fewer than 2 million distinct CDR3 sequences, roughly two fifths of them singletons. Note on this clonotype: The antigen remains undetermined.

Specimen: blood. The V gene is TRBV7-2, the J gene TRBJ2-2; TRBD2 agrees at 8 bases. The receptor was isolated from a human donor in good health. CDR3 loop: CASSLVSGDTGELFF. The DNA for the CDR3 is TGTGCCAGCAGCCTGGTTAGCGGGGACACCGGGGAGCTGTTTTTT.